One sample yielded the 10 T cell receptor beta chains listed below, sequenced in a study of long-term antiretroviral therapy in people with HIV. At survey level, the immunoSEQ assay was run in its v3.0 version. Repertoires were generated with immunoSEQ multiplex PCR, while TCRdb's copy carries only in-frame clones and drops some. The sample comprises 35,000 or so clones, 80% to 90% of which are singletons, and under 12% rests with the top ten. This specimen consisted of unsorted PBMCs, obtained 2.2 years after starting antiretroviral therapy. The receptor set was obtained from a man between 18 and 35 years old with HIV.

The gene calls are TRBV6-5 and TRBJ2-7; D is uncertain. V lost 6 bases and J lost 0, with 12 bases in between. CDR1 MNHEY and CDR2 SVGAGI come from the germline V gene. The CDR3 has 14 amino acids. CDR3 DNA sequence: TGTGCCAGCAGCCGGGCCTCAAGCTCCTACGAGCAGTACTTC. Protein sequence: CASSRASSSYEQYF.

The rearrangement joins TRBV2 to TRBJ1-1; D is undetermined. Germline CDR1 is SNHLY and CDR2 is FYNNEI. The CDR3 totals 13 residues. Trimming stripped 11 bases from V and 1 base from J, with 14 bases between. Here the CDR3 DNA reads TGTGCCGGCACCCAGGTCAGGAACACTGAAGCTTTCTTT. Translation: CAGTQVRNTEAFF.

The chain couples TRBV7-3 to TRBJ2-5; 8 positions agree with TRBD1. Germline CDR1 and CDR2: SGHTA and FQGTGA. After removal of 5 bases from V and 5 bases from J, the junction contained 10 bases not matched to a gene. The CDR3 consists of 15 residues. CDR3 in amino acids: CASSRRQGRMETQYF. CDR3 nucleotide sequence: TGTGCCAGCAGCCGTCGACAGGGGCGGATGGAGACCCAGTACTTC.

With respect to this clone: A much larger clonotype is one base distant, so this may be a read error. The identical CDR3 is also encoded by other nucleotide sequences in the sample. This chain connects TRBV19 to TRBJ2-7; TRBD2 is a possible D gene (5 bases). Germline V CDR1 and CDR2: LNHDA, SQIVND (reference sequence). CDR3 size: 13 residues. V was pared by 1 base and J by 5 bases, with 9 bases between. For the CDR3, the DNA is TGTGCCAGTAGTATAGCTTTCGGGGACGAGCAGTACTTC. Protein: CASSIAFGDEQYF.

The chain couples TRBV18 to TRBJ2-2; D uncertain. Trimming removed 4 bases at V and 7 bases at J, with 13 bases between. The CDR3 totals 14 residues. Germline V gives CDR1 KGHSH, CDR2 LQKENI. The CDR3 sequence is CASSLTTVYGELFF. CDR3 sequence (DNA): TGTGCCAGCTCACTAACCACGGTGTACGGGGAGCTGTTTTTT.

This chain connects TRBV13 to TRBJ1-1, with D hard to call. CDR1 is PRHDT and CDR2 is FYEKMQ in the germline V gene (reference sequence). The CDR3 runs to 16 residues. V shed 5 bases and J shed 0 bases, with 16 bases lying between them. The CDR3 loop is CASSQIWGEVNTEAFF. DNA for the CDR3: TGTGCCAGCAGCCAGATTTGGGGAGAGGTGAACACTGAAGCTTTCTTT.

The chain is built from TRBV29-1 and TRBJ1-1; no reliable D call. V was trimmed by 0 bases and J by 3 bases, leaving 11 bases between them. This CDR3 contains 14 residues. Germline V gene lookup returns CDR1 SQVTM and CDR2 ANQGSEA. CDR3 region: CSVEELNVYTEAFF. The CDR3 DNA follows: TGCAGCGTTGAAGAGCTTAACGTTTACACTGAAGCTTTCTTT.

The chain is built from TRBV5-6 and TRBJ2-1, with D unresolved. V lost 0 bases and J 8 bases, leaving 15 bases between the germline ends. CDR3 size: 15 residues. CDR1 and CDR2 (germline): SGHDT, YYEEEE. The CDR3 protein is CASSLGGLGKDEQFF. CDR3 in DNA: TGTGCCAGCAGCTTGGGGGGTTTAGGCAAGGATGAGCAGTTCTTC.

The V gene is TRBV6-5, the J gene TRBJ2-7, with 9 nucleotides matching TRBD2. The CDR3 extends over 16 amino acids. Trimming cost V 0 bases and J 4 bases; bases outside gene matches: 7. CDR1 MNHEY and CDR2 SVGAGI come from the germline V gene. The CDR3 region has the DNA TGTGCCAGCAGTTACTCCCTAGCGGGAAGACCATACGAGCAGTACTTC. As protein: CASSYSLAGRPYEQYF.

The rearrangement joins TRBV4-2 to TRBJ2-7; D not certain. The V gene lost 3 bases and the J gene lost 2 bases, with 5 bases spanning the gap. Germline-derived CDR1 and CDR2 are LGHNA and YNFKEQ. This CDR3 contains 12 residues. The CDR3 region has the DNA TGTGCCAGCAGCCAGGGTACCTACGAGCAGTACTTC. Translated: CASSQGTYEQYF.